This TCR beta chain was sequenced in a study of T cells in Graves' hyperthyroidism and ophthalmopathy. With regard to this clonotype: Its antigen is unidentified.

Whole-study findings and limits: Most thyroid clonotypes with frequency above 0.001 were detected in blood.

Using RNA transcripts as the source, TCR beta CDR3 regions were amplified. During a first-round RT-PCR of the TCR CDR3, the HTBI primer set was used. TCRdb fed the multiplex PCR reads into MiXCR, producing one record per CDR3 protein. The data show about 530,000 distinct CDR3 sequences, 15% to 20% seen once. Germline V CDR1 and CDR2: LNHDA, SQIVND (reference sequence). The length of the CDR3 is 14 residues. Trimming shortened V by 3 bases and J by 7 bases, and 13 bases separated the two germline ends. The material sequenced was blood. The chain has TRBV19 and TRBJ2-1, with D tentatively TRBD1 (6 bases). The sequence was obtained from a woman younger than 35 with Graves' ophthalmopathy. In nucleotides, the CDR3 is TGTGCCAGTAGTATGGGTGGGGGCCCGAATGAGCAGTTCTTC. It encodes CASSMGGGPNEQFF.